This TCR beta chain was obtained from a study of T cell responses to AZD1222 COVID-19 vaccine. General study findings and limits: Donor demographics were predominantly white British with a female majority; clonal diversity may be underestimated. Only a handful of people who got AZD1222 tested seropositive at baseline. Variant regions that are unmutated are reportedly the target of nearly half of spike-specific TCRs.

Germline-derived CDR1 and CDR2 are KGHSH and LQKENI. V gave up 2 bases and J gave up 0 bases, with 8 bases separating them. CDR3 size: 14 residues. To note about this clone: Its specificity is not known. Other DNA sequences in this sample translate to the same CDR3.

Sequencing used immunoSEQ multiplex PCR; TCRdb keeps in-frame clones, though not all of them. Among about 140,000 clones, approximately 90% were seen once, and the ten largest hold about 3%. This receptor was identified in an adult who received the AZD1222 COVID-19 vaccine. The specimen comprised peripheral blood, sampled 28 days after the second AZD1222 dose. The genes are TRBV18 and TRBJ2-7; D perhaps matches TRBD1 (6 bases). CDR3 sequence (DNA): TGTGCCAGCTCACCAGGGGGCGACTCCTACGAGCAGTACTTC. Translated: CASSPGGDSYEQYF.